The subject of this entry is one T cell receptor (beta chain). Which antigen it targets is not known. No clone much larger than this one lies a single base away; base qualities are absent. The sample belongs to a study of cytomegalovirus exposure and HLA in healthy donors (dated by TCRdb to 2016 to 2017). Regarding the study in general: An earlier analysis of some 600 of the donors reported about 280 Gb of sequence data and 100 million to 120 million unique TCR beta sequences obtained from roughly 170 million T cells. An early release covering over 500 HLA-typed donors comprised approximately 290 gigabases of sequencing data and approximately 85 million unique TCR sequences. The genetic ancestry cluster associated with self-reported Caucasian donors included 80% to 90% of the 398 genotyped donors. The study aimed to test whether signatures of past pathogen exposure could be identified by cataloging public T cell receptors. The study profiled the T cell repertoires of 500 to 800 subjects by immunosequencing and related them to cytomegalovirus serostatus. A separate validation cohort of 100 to 150 different subjects was used in addition to the roughly 720-subject first cohort. To predict cytomegalovirus infection status, the study combined high-throughput TCR immunosequencing, statistical association of individual TCRs with disease status, and machine learning. In a later analysis, previously published TCR beta repertoires from 666 donors were re-analyzed and high-resolution HLA genotyping was added so that TCR occurrence patterns could be studied. The later analysis used no new phenotypic data to find candidate immune exposures, relying instead on TCR beta sequences and their occurrence across donors. An earlier analysis of 587 of the donors applied high-throughput TCR beta sequencing to assess whether each TCR beta V gene segment acted as functional or pseudogenic. Donor age, sex, ethnicity and CMV serostatus were collected together with the repertoire data. A later genetic analysis used genome-wide SNP genotypes for about 65% of the roughly 670 donors, treating that subset as a discovery cohort. Every repertoire in the discovery cohort had been generated on one and the same sequencing platform. Both class I and class II loci were covered by HLA typing, at four-digit resolution. The number of donors typed differed by locus, with roughly 620-630 for A, B, C, DRB1 and DQB1, approximately 500 for DQA1, 606 for DPA1, and some 440 for DPB1. Because of strong linkage in the cohort, four to six DR-DQ haplotypes were treated as single units for association and clustering. Across about 380 genotyped donors of the cohort, an average of about 220,000 unique TCR beta nucleotide sequences per donor were sequenced, and roughly 17% of those sequences were non-productive.

Trimming takes 2 bases off V and 2 bases off J; junction bases not matched to a gene: 3. From cysteine to phenylalanine, the CDR3 is 15 amino acids long. Only the CDR3 DNA is retained, 45 bases long and in frame from the first base. The germline V gene (reference sequence) yields MNHNY for CDR1 and SVGAGI for CDR2. Library construction relied on the immunoSEQ multiplex PCR assay. The multiplex PCR relied on a mix of 60 forward primers for TCR Vbeta segments and 13 reverse primers for TCR Jbeta segments. The CDR3 region of rearranged TCR beta genes was amplified from genomic DNA by a multiplex PCR assay. Amplified TCR beta libraries were sequenced as 87-base-pair reads on the Illumina HiSeq System. The published analysis was carried out like this. A later analysis tallied roughly 78 million unique TCR beta chains across the approximately 670 repertoires, and around 9.9 million of those chains were shared by two or more donors. A nearest-neighbor algorithm error-corrected the raw reads and collapsed the reads into unique sequences, merging closely related sequences to remove PCR and sequencing errors. To assign V, D and J gene segments, CDR3 sequences were aligned to IMGT reference sequences. For a sequence to be retained, a match of at least six nucleotides to both a V gene segment and a J gene segment was required. A rearrangement counted as productive if the CDR3 had no stop codons and remained in frame with V and J, and every other rearrangement counted as non-productive. CDR3 was defined according to IMGT convention as the region running from the second conserved V-encoded cysteine to the conserved J-encoded phenylalanine. Sequences without an unambiguous match to a single V gene segment were excluded from the earlier analysis of a few hundred of the donors. In an earlier analysis of roughly 500 of the donors, V segments were called functional above 56.7% productive rearrangements and were called segregating when the between-donor standard deviation exceeded 5%. To diagnose cytomegalovirus status from the catalog of TCR beta chain sequences, a statistical classification framework was built. In a later analysis, TCR nucleotide sequences were compared against IMGT/GENE-DB human TR gene sequences so that V and J genes could be assigned. In a later analysis, CDR3 sequences and most-parsimonious VDJ recombination scenarios were assigned using the TCRdist pipeline. A later analysis defined each TCR beta chain by its CDR3 amino acid sequence plus V-gene family, and excluded reads lacking a unique V-gene family. A later analysis removed 550 to 650 highly shared, low-generation-probability nucleotide sequences to deal with suspected cross-contamination and a sequencing artifact. In a later analysis, a clonal expansion index was calculated for each public chain from normalized within-repertoire ranks of inferred template counts. In a later analysis, generation probabilities were computed using a VDJ recombination model fitted to out-of-frame rearrangements, and the results were checked against IGoR. In a later analysis, hypergeometric tests were used to score TCR-TCR, TCR-HLA and TCR-CMV co-occurrence, with a repertoire-size bias correction applied to TCR pairs. A later analysis estimated false discovery rates by permuting HLA or CMV assignments 20 times. In a later analysis, co-occurring TCRs were grouped with DBSCAN, and TCRdist sequence similarity was added when clustering was performed within HLA-allele-positive subsets. Repertoires with fewer than 30,000 or more than 120,000 public chains were left out of co-occurrence clustering, as were five repertoires with anomalous nucleotide sharing. Not all clones reach the TCRdb copy of this immuneACCESS table, which keeps in-frame sequences only. Checked studies attribute under half of the gap to unresolved V genes and leave the rest unexplained. D and trimming were read from the DNA, whereas the V and J calls and clone size are those reported in that table. This sample lists approximately 140,000 clones; roughly 80% were detected once. 6.5% to 7% of the sample rests with the top ten.

The cohort comprised several hundred healthy bone marrow donors. Cohort members were all nominally healthy when sampled, although unrecorded immune exposures were likely present. The donor tested CMV seropositive, placing the donor among the 310 or so seropositive members of the cohort. Every donor gave a peripheral blood sample, and the peripheral blood mononuclear cells from that sample were used for TCR beta sequencing. The Qiagen DNeasy Blood Extraction Kit was used to extract genomic DNA from the blood cell samples. Overall study results and their limits: The 87-base-pair reads could not distinguish some IMGT-functional V segments, including TRBV6-2 and TRBV6-3, so those segments were excluded. A later analysis found that HLA-associated TCR beta chains were more clonally expanded and had lower generation probabilities than equally common non-associated chains. An association between a missense DCLRE1C variant and V-gene and J-gene trimming of TCR beta chains was found in a later genetic analysis and replicated in an independent cohort. Compared with the roughly 700-donor mean, donors in an Asian-associated ancestry cluster had fewer N-insertions in productive TCRs, according to a later genetic analysis. In a later analysis, several top co-occurrence clusters were reported to appear linked to parvovirus B19, influenza, CMV and Epstein-Barr virus. A further reported finding was that TCR beta sequences accurately predicted the HLA-A and HLA-B alleles for most subjects in the first cohort. Linkage disequilibrium might explain the correlated functional status among segregating V segments, but an unknown experimental factor could not be ruled out. Because some donors lacked HLA typing at each locus, the association tests relied only on the typed subset. In a later analysis, most CMV-associated TCR beta chains were found to appear HLA-restricted, with HLA associations seemingly driven largely by CMV exposure. In an earlier analysis of approximately 590 of the donors, most TCR beta V segments appeared in productive rearrangements about 90% or about 30% of the time, broadly matching IMGT annotations. At a false discovery rate of 0.05, a later analysis linked about 17,000 TCR beta sequences to specific HLA alleles. Roughly uniform sequencing depth across donors was assumed in presence/absence analyses, although this assumption may not hold. While some public TCRs were present in many individuals, most TCR sequences turned up only very rarely across donors. Three of the identified cytomegalovirus-associated TCR beta chains were confirmed in vitro to be specific for cytomegalovirus antigens. Strong co-occurrence of HLA alleles, especially DR and DQ, made assigning TCR associations to individual alleles difficult. The authors suggested that the approach could potentially be generalized to other disease states and immunological phenotypes. Because counts were too low, around 17 rarely observed V segments, including chromosome 9 orphons, were left out of the earlier analysis of approximately 500 of the donors. The classifier was reported to diagnose cytomegalovirus status with high specificity and sensitivity in both the original cohort and the validation cohort. The study listed 150 to 200 TCR beta chains as associated with cytomegalovirus. A group of highly shared sequence variants was considered likely to be a technical artifact of the sequencing pipeline. In a later analysis, TCR association rates were found to vary across HLA loci, with the most associated TCRs seen for DRB1 alleles and the fewest for HLA-C alleles. The cohort was sequenced for TCR beta chains only, and without alpha or paired-chain data the features that could be detected were limited. The only immune exposure information available for the cohort was CMV serostatus.

Sample: PBMCs. Rearrangement joined TRBV6-6 to TRBJ1-5; 7 central nucleotides agree with TRBD1. This clonotype originated in a woman between 40 and 50 years old in good health and CMV-seropositive. The CDR3 region reads CASSYGQGGNQPQHF. The DNA sequence is TGTGCCAGCAGTTACGGTCAGGGGGGCAATCAGCCCCAGCATTTT.